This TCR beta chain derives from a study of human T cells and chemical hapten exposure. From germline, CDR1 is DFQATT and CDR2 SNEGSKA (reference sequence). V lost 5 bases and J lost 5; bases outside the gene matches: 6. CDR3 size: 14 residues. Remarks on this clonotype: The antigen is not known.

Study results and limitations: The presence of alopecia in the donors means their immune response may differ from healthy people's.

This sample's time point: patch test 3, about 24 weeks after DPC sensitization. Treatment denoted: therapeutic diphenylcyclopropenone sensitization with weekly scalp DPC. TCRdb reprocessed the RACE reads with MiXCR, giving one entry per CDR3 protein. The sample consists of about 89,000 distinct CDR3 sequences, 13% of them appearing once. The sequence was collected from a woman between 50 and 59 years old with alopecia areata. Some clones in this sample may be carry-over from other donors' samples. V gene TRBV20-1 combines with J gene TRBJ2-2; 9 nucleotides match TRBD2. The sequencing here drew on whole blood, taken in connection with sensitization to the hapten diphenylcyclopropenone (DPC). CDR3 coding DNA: TGCAGTGCTGCTAGCGGGATGCGGACCGGGGAGCTGTTTTTT. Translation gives CSAASGMRTGELFF.